This TCR beta chain was retrieved from a study of cytomegalovirus exposure and HLA in healthy donors. This CDR3 is 15 amino acids long. Trimming removed 4 bases from V and 1 base from J, with 13 bases in between. Germline V gene data show CDR1 as SGHNT and CDR2 as YENEEA. The PCR contained 60 Vbeta and 13 Jbeta primers. Method: immunoSEQ multiplex PCR; TCRdb's copy keeps in-frame clones and lacks some. The table lists over 55,000 clones, with more than 15% in the top ten. This chain connects TRBV11-3 to TRBJ1-1, with D unresolved. This clonotype was obtained from a boy younger than 18 in good health and CMV-seronegative. The specimen was PBMCs. The CDR3 sequence: CASSSKGGRNTEAFF. DNA of the CDR3: TGTGCCAGCAGCTCCAAGGGAGGGAGGAACACTGAAGCTTTCTTT.